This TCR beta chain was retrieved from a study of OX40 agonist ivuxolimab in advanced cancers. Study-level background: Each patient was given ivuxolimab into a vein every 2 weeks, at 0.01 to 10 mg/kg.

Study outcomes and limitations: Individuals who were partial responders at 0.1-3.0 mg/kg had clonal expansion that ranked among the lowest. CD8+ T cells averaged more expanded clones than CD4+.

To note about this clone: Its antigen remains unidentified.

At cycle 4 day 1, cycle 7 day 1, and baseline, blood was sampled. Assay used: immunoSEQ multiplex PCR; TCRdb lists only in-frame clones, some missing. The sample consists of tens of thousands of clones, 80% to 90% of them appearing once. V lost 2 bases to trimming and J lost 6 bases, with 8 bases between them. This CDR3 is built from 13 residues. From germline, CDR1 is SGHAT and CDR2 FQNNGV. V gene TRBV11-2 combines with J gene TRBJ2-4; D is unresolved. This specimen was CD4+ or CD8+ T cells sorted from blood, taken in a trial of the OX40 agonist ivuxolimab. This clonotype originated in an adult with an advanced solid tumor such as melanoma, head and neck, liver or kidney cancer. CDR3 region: CASSLPGLNIQYF. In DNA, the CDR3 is TGTGCCAGCAGCTTACCAGGTCTAAACATTCAGTACTTC.